A selection of T cell receptor beta chains follows, all from one sample in a study of shared clonotypes between healthy human individuals. Profiling relied on immunoSEQ multiplex PCR, and the TCRdb table lists in-frame clones only, not all of them. The table includes about 380,000 clones, about 96% detected once. Sample: memory CD8+ T cells sorted from blood. Receptors were obtained from a man aged 30 to 39 in good health. Each CDR3 is given with its conserved first and last residue. The D gene is left open where the match is weak. Some rows have no size entry. The others give once, few or many, or a class for an expanded clone.

TRBV11-2,TRBD1,TRBJ2-1,NA,CASSPQRTGRPNEQFF,TGTGCCAGCAGCCCCCAACGGACAGGGAGGCCCAATGAGCAGTTCTTC
TRBV28,NA,TRBJ2-3,NA,CASSLDTLGDTQYF,TGTGCCAGCAGTTTAGACACTTTAGGAGATACGCAGTATTTT
TRBV7-2,TRBD1,TRBJ2-5,NA,CASSSDRGSLNFQETQYF,TGTGCCAGCAGCTCCGACAGGGGCTCTCTCAATTTCCAAGAGACCCAGTACTTC
TRBV6-1,TRBD2,TRBJ2-1,NA,CASSVAGGEQFF,TGTGCCAGCAGTGTAGCGGGAGGTGAGCAGTTCTTC
TRBV6-1,TRBD2,TRBJ2-3,NA,CASAAVTSVTDTQYF,TGTGCTTCGGCCGCGGTGACTAGCGTCACAGATACGCAGTATTTT
TRBV10-3,NA,TRBJ2-4,NA,CAIVGPVGGKNIQYF,TGTGCCATCGTAGGGCCCGTAGGGGGGAAAAACATTCAGTACTTC
TRBV5-1,NA,TRBJ1-1,NA,CATLTIQGKAFF,TGCGCCACCTTAACGATTCAGGGGAAAGCTTTCTTT
TRBV12-5,TRBD1,TRBJ2-2,NA,CASGTWDRGTGELFF,TGTGCTAGTGGTACCTGGGACAGGGGAACCGGGGAGCTGTTTTTT
TRBV14,NA,TRBJ2-7,NA,CASSQRFGLPNYEQYF,TGTGCCAGCAGCCAACGGTTCGGGTTGCCAAACTACGAGCAGTACTTC
TRBV28,NA,TRBJ2-1,NA,CASSLLNNEQFF,TGTGCCAGCAGTTTACTAAACAATGAGCAGTTCTTC
TRBV28,TRBD2,TRBJ2-7,NA,CASRGTSGQIYEQYF,TGTGCCAGCAGGGGGACTAGCGGACAAATCTACGAGCAGTACTTC
TRBV2,NA,TRBJ2-1,NA,CASSEWTNYEQFF,TGTGCCAGCAGTGAATGGACTAACTATGAGCAGTTCTTC
TRBV5-4,TRBD2,TRBJ2-7,NA,CASSLRREGRGEQYF,TGTGCCAGCAGCTTGAGGCGGGAGGGCCGGGGCGAGCAGTACTTC
TRBV28,NA,TRBJ2-3,NA,CASRQKGRADTQYF,TGTGCCAGCAGGCAGAAGGGCAGGGCAGATACGCAGTATTTT
TRBV27,TRBD1,TRBJ1-5,once,CASTDRGNQPQHF,TGTGCCAGCACAGACAGGGGGAATCAGCCCCAGCATTTT
TRBV4-2,TRBD2,TRBJ2-3,NA,CASSQAPSGLAGADTQYF,TGTGCCAGCAGCCAAGCACCCTCGGGACTAGCGGGAGCAGATACGCAGTATTTT
TRBV2,NA,TRBJ2-7,NA,CASSEYYEQYF,TGTGCCAGCAGTGAGTACTACGAGCAGTACTTC
TRBV7-2,TRBD2,TRBJ2-2,NA,CASTPSGRTGELFF,TGTGCCAGCACCCCTAGCGGGAGGACCGGGGAGCTGTTTTTT